The sequence of this T cell receptor beta chain was determined in a study of T cell responses to AZD1222 COVID-19 vaccine. From germline, CDR1 is MNHEY and CDR2 SVGEGT. V lost 6 bases to trimming and J lost 3 bases; unmatched junction nucleotides: 10. The CDR3 consists of 15 residues. Findings and limits, study-wide: Spike-wide vaccine-associated CD4 TCRs dominated at 160-218 and 743-854.

Data came from immunoSEQ multiplex PCR; TCRdb stores just in-frame clones and leaves some out. Of about 160,000 clones listed, 88% are singletons. To note about this clone: As yet, its antigen is unknown.

The chain couples TRBV6-2 or TRBV6-3 to TRBJ2-7; 8 positions match TRBD2. This sample comprised peripheral blood, obtained on day 0 of AZD1222 vaccination. The sequence came from an adult in good health. The CDR3 region has the DNA TGTGCCAGCAGACCTCCGGGACTAGTTAACTACGAGCAGTACTTC. Encoded protein: CASRPPGLVNYEQYF.